Each of the 18 T cell receptor beta chains below was sequenced from the same sample in a study of blood T cell repertoires in COVID-19. Measured with immunoSEQ multiplex PCR; TCRdb has only the in-frame clones, and not every one. Here the sample spans about 76,000 clones, 75% to 90% being singletons. The sample taken for sequencing was peripheral blood. These receptors all stem from a human donor in a cohort sampled during active COVID-19.

V and J are TRBV27 and TRBJ1-3; D uncertain. The germline CDR1 and CDR2 sequences are MNHEY and SMNVEV (reference sequence). V was shortened by 5 bases and J by 1 base, with 12 bases between the two germline ends. The CDR3 spans 15 residues. The CDR3 DNA reads TGTGCCAGCAGTCAGGCCTACGAATCTGGAAACACCATATATTTT. Protein product: CASSQAYESGNTIYF.

The chain combines TRBV10-1 with TRBJ2-7; the match to TRBD2 covers 7 bases. V lost 6 bases and J lost 3; bases outside the gene matches: 5. The CDR3 has 13 amino acids. Germline CDR1 and CDR2: WNHNN and SYGVQD (reference sequence). This CDR3 is CASSDGGYYEQYF. CDR3 nucleotides: TGCGCCAGCAGCGACGGGGGGTACTACGAGCAGTACTTC.

The CDR3 spells CASSIPGTTYEQYF. The CDR3 bases are TGTGCCAGTAGTATACCAGGGACTACCTACGAGCAGTACTTC. The chain uses TRBV19 and TRBJ2-7; TRBD2 aligns across 7 bases. This CDR3 comprises 14 residues. CDR1 and CDR2 (germline): LNHDA, SQIVND (reference sequence). Losses at the gene ends were 2 bases for V and 2 bases for J; bases not matched to a gene: 3.

The chain couples TRBV11-3 to TRBJ2-1; D is ambiguous. The germline V gene has CDR1 SGHNT and CDR2 YENEEA. The ends were cut back, 5 bases at V and 5 bases at J, with 10 bases in the middle. This CDR3 spans 13 amino acids. CDR3 protein: CASSQESDNEQFF. The CDR3 bases are TGTGCCAGCAGCCAGGAATCGGACAATGAGCAGTTCTTC. Full variable domain (outside the CDR3, taken from reference TRBV11-3 and TRBJ2-1): EAGVVQSPRYKIIEKKQPVAFWCNPISGHNTLYWYLQNLGQGPELLIRYENEEAVDDSQLPKDRFSAERLKGVDSTLKIQPAELGDSAVYLCASSQESDNEQFFGPGTRLTVL.

J is TRBJ2-3 and V is TRBV27, with TRBD2 matching over 7 bases. The CDR3 extends over 19 amino acids. CDR1 MNHEY and CDR2 SMNVEV come from the germline V gene (reference sequence). V lost 5 bases to trimming and J lost 2 bases; unmatched junction nucleotides: 19. In nucleotides, the CDR3 is TGTGCCAGCAGTCTATTATCGAGTCCTAGCGGACCCTTCACAGATACGCAGTATTTT. Translated: CASSLLSSPSGPFTDTQYF.

This clone was recorded only once. V gene TRBV11-3 combines with J gene TRBJ2-1; D not certain. The V end lost 1 base, the J end lost 9 bases, and 10 bases lay between the germline ends. The CDR3 sequence is 13 residues long. Germline CDR1 is SGHNT and CDR2 is YENEEA. The CDR3 spells CASSLGHLIEQFF. CDR3 DNA sequence: TGTGCCAGCAGCTTAGGACATTTGATTGAGCAGTTCTTC.

V gene TRBV28 combines with J gene TRBJ2-2; 7 bases fit TRBD1. J lost 5 bases, V lost 4 bases, and 7 bases had no gene match. CDR1 and CDR2 (germline): MDHEN, SYDVKM. The CDR3 runs 15 residues. Written as DNA, the CDR3 is TGTGCCAGCAGTTCGATTAAGACAGGGACCGGGGAGCTGTTTTTT. Its translation: CASSSIKTGTGELFF.

The chain couples TRBV3-1 (or the pseudogene TRBV3-2) to TRBJ2-1, with D uncertain. Trimming pared 2 bases from V and 6 bases from J, leaving 8 bases between. The CDR3 contains 13 residues. Per germline, CDR1 LGHDT and CDR2 YNNKEL (reference sequence). The CDR3 DNA follows: TGTGCCAGCAGCCAACGCCCGGGCAATGAGCAGTTCTTC. Protein: CASSQRPGNEQFF.

The chain uses TRBV12-3 or TRBV12-4 and TRBJ1-5; D is ambiguous. The CDR3 loop spans 13 amino acids. Trimming removed 3 bases from V and 4 bases from J, with 7 bases in between. The CDR3, as DNA: TGTGCCAGCAGTTTGACACTTAATCAGCCCCAGCATTTT. This translates into CASSLTLNQPQHF.

A few counts support this clone. The V call is TRBV4-2, the J call TRBJ1-5; TRBD1 agrees at 11 bases. The V segment lost 9 bases and the J segment 3 bases; nucleotides outside the gene matches: 10. The CDR3 is 16 residues long. Germline lookup yields CDR1 LGHNA and CDR2 YNFKEQ. This CDR3 is CARIRTGGAFNQPQHF. CDR3 coding DNA: TGTGCCAGAATACGGACAGGGGGCGCTTTCAATCAGCCCCAGCATTTT.

The rearrangement uses TRBV21-1 and TRBJ1-5. TRBV21-1 is a pseudogene locus. The CDR3 is 15 amino acids. The CDR3 DNA sequence: TGTGCCAGCGAAAAACGGGGGTGCAACAATCAGCCCCAGCATTTT. Encoded protein: CASEKRGCNNQPQHF.

V gene TRBV24-1 combines with J gene TRBJ2-1; 7 bases line up with TRBD2. Germline lookup yields CDR1 KGHDR and CDR2 SFDVKD. The CDR3 length is 16 residues. V was clipped by 2 bases and J by 2 bases; unmatched bases: 5. This chain's CDR3 is CATSDSLANPYNEQFF. In nucleotides, the CDR3 is TGTGCCACCAGTGATTCACTAGCGAACCCCTACAATGAGCAGTTCTTC.

The V call is TRBV28, the J call TRBJ1-1; 8 nucleotides agree with TRBD1. The CDR3 sequence is 15 residues long. CDR1 and CDR2 (germline): MDHEN, SYDVKM. Trimming took 3 bases from V and 11 from J; bases not matched to a gene: 14. The CDR3 sequence: CASSFSDRGGLGAFF. The CDR3 nucleotides read TGTGCCAGCAGTTTTTCCGACAGGGGAGGACTCGGGGCTTTCTTT.

The chain employs TRBV18 and TRBJ1-3; D is ambiguous. Trimming took off 3 bases at V and 0 bases at J, with 6 bases between the two ends. From germline, CDR1 is KGHSH and CDR2 LQKENI. The length of the CDR3 is 14 residues. The CDR3 protein is CASSPGISGNTIYF. The CDR3 DNA follows: TGTGCCAGCTCACCGGGCATCTCTGGAAACACCATATATTTT.

This clone was detected a few times. The chain combines TRBV4-1 with TRBJ2-7, with D unresolved. V was shortened by 0 bases and J by 2 bases, with 11 bases between the two germline ends. Germline CDR1 and CDR2: MGHRA and YSYEKL. CDR3 length equals 15 residues. Written as DNA, the CDR3 is TGCGCCAGCAGCCAAGAGGGCAGAACAACCTACGAGCAGTACTTC. It codes for CASSQEGRTTYEQYF.

The chain is built from TRBV18 and TRBJ1-2; no clear D gene. CDR3 size: 14 residues. CDR1 is KGHSH and CDR2 is LQKENI in the germline V gene. V dropped 2 bases and J dropped 4 bases, with 11 bases sitting between them. The CDR3 sequence: CASSPTYAGYGYTF. The CDR3 DNA follows: TGTGCCAGCTCACCAACCTATGCGGGCTATGGCTACACCTTC.

The chain has TRBV11-1 and TRBJ2-3; 8 nucleotides match TRBD2. The CDR3 consists of 15 residues. Losses at the gene ends were 5 bases for V and 2 bases for J; bases not matched to a gene: 6. Germline V gene lookup returns CDR1 SGHAT and CDR2 FQDESV (reference sequence). The CDR3 coding sequence is TGTGCCAGCAGCCTAACTAGCGGATACACAGATACGCAGTATTTT. This translates into CASSLTSGYTDTQYF.

CDR3: CASSSGQGGNSPLHF. The CDR3 DNA follows: TGTGCCAGCAGCTCCGGACAGGGGGGGAATTCACCCCTCCACTTT. The chain carries TRBV5-4 and TRBJ1-6; 10 bases map to TRBD1. The V segment lost 3 bases and the J segment 7 bases; nucleotides outside the gene matches: 4. CDR1 is SGHNT, CDR2 YYREEE, per germline (reference sequence). The CDR3 has 15 amino acids.